The TCR beta chain described here comes from a study of chemoradiotherapy in HPV16-positive cancers. Study at large: Candidate HPV-specific T-cell clones and common TCR motifs came from functional assays in a couple of HPV16-positive patients. Study-level points and caveats: HPV-responsive T-cell expansion during chemoradiotherapy was linked to improved recurrence-free survival in HPV16-positive patients.

Samples were taken several times over chemoradiotherapy. Measured with immunoSEQ multiplex PCR; TCRdb has only the in-frame clones, and not every one. The sample contains 25,000 to 35,000 clones, about 91% of which appear only once. Comments on this clone: Its specificity is not known.

CDR1 is LNHDA, CDR2 SQIVND, per germline (reference sequence). The V gene end was trimmed by 5 bases and the J gene end by 4 bases; junction bases not matched to a gene: 4. The CDR3 has 14 amino acids. The receptor comes from a human donor with HPV-associated anogenital cancer. V is TRBV19 and J is TRBJ2-3; TRBD1 matches at 9 bases. The sample consisted of blood, taken from a patient who underwent chemoradiotherapy. The CDR3: CASSPTGGPDTQYF. CDR3 in DNA: TGTGCCAGTAGTCCGACAGGGGGACCAGATACGCAGTATTTT.